This T cell receptor beta chain was identified in a study of T cell repertoires in cytomegalovirus infection. Background on the study: In public TCR beta signatures, there were indications of both CMV infection and matching HLA type. Study results and caveats: Dominating the ex vivo response were HLA-C-restricted CMV-specific TCR beta clonotypes.

One entry per CDR3 protein results from TCRdb running MiXCR on the reads. The sample holds about 100,000 distinct CDR3 sequences; around a quarter are singletons and the top ten take about 39%. This clonotype was seen at least ten times. Its antigen is unknown. The specimen was CD8+ T cells from PBMCs. The sequence was obtained from a human donor in good health (CMV status not recorded). Some clones in this sample may be carry-over from other donors' samples.

Here the CDR3 DNA reads TGTGCCAGCAGGCCCTTAGCGGGAGTCTACGAGCAGTACTTC. This sequence encodes CASRPLAGVYEQYF. This chain joins TRBV5-6 and TRBJ2-7; 9 positions match TRBD2. This CDR3 has 14 residues. Germline values: CDR1 SGHDT, CDR2 YYEEEE. Trimming removed 5 bases from V and 3 bases from J; junction bases left unmatched: 6.